This T cell receptor (beta chain) was documented in a study of regulatory T cells in long-lasting Graves disease. V gave up 3 bases and J gave up 3 bases; unmatched junction bases: 14. Germline-derived CDR1 and CDR2 are ENHRY and SYGVKD. This CDR3 comprises 19 residues. Findings and limits, study-wide: New patients shared fewer than 1,000 public clonotypes, and persistent patients shared more, with approximately 2,600.

Turning to this clonotype: Its antigen remains unidentified.

Noted time point: newly diagnosed GD, antithyroid drugs for less than 3 months. Construction of the TCR library relied on RNA isolated from PBMCs. In building TCR beta libraries, iRepertoire HTBI primers were used together with Arm-PCR of CDR3 regions. TCRdb reanalysed the multiplex PCR reads using MiXCR and keeps one entry per CDR3 protein. The table includes hundreds of thousands of distinct CDR3 sequences, approximately 15% detected once. This sample also appeared in a second study, on T cells in Graves' hyperthyroidism and ophthalmopathy.

The clonotype originates from a man aged 25 to 40 with Graves disease. The sample in question was peripheral blood mononuclear cells (PBMCs), obtained at new diagnosis, from a patient treated with antithyroid drugs. The chain is built from TRBV10-3 and TRBJ2-7; 13 bases align to TRBD2. The CDR3 loop is CAISENPGTSGNLNYEQYF. The CDR3 nucleotides are TGTGCCATCAGTGAAAATCCCGGGACTAGCGGGAATCTGAACTACGAGCAGTACTTC.